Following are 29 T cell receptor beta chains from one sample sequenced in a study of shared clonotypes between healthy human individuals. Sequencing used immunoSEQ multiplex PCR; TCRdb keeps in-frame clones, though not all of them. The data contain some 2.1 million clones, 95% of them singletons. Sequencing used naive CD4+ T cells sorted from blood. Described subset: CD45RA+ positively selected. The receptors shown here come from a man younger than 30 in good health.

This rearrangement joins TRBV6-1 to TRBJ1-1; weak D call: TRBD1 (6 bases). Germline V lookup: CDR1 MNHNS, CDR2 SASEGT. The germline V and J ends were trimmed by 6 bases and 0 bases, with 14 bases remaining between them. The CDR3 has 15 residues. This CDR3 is CASSPGQTMNTEAFF. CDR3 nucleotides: TGTGCCAGCAGCCCTGGACAGACGATGAACACTGAAGCTTTCTTT.

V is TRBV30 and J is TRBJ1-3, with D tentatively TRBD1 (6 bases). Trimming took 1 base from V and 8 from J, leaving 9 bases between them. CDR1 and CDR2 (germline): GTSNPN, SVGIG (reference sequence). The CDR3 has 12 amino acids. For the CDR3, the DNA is TGTGCCTGGAGTGCTTCAGGGGACACCATATATTTT. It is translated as CAWSASGDTIYF.

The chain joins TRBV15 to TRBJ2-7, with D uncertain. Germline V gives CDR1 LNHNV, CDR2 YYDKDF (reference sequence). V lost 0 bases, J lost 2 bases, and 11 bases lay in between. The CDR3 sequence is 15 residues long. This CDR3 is CATSREKGLTYEQYF. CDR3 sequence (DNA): TGTGCCACCAGCAGAGAGAAAGGGTTGACCTACGAGCAGTACTTC.

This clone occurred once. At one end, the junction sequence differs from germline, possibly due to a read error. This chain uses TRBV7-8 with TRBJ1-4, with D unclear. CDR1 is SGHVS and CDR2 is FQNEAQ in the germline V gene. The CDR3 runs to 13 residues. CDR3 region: CASSLAHPGPTLF. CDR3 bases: TGTGCCAGCAGCTTAGCGCATCCCGGCCCGACACTTTTT.

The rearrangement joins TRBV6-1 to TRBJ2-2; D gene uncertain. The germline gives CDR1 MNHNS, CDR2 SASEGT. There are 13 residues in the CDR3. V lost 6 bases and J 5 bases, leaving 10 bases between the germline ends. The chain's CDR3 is CASSILLTGELFF. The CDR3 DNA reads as TGTGCCAGCAGCATCCTGTTAACCGGGGAGCTGTTTTTT.

The CDR3 DNA sequence: TGCGCCAGCAGCCAAGAGGCGGAGGCCACCAAAACCCGATACGAGCAGTACTTC. It translates to CASSQEAEATKTRYEQYF. The chain joins TRBV4-1 to TRBJ2-7; D perhaps matches TRBD2 (5 bases). The germline V and J ends were trimmed by 0 bases and 4 bases, with 22 bases remaining between them. CDR3 length equals 18 residues. Germline lookup yields CDR1 MGHRA and CDR2 YSYEKL.

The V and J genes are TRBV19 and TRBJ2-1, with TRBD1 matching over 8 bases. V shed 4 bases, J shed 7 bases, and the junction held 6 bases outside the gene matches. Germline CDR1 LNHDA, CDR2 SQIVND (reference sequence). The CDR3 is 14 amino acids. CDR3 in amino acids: CASSSRGRANEQFF. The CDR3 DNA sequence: TGTGCCAGTAGTAGCAGGGGGCGGGCGAATGAGCAGTTCTTC.

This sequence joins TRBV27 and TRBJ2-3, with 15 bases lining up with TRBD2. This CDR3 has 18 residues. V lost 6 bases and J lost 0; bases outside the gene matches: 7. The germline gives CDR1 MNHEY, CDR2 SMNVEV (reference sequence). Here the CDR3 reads CASSRTSGRAPSTDTQYF. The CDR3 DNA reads TGTGCCAGCAGCCGGACTAGCGGGAGGGCCCCTAGCACAGATACGCAGTATTTT.

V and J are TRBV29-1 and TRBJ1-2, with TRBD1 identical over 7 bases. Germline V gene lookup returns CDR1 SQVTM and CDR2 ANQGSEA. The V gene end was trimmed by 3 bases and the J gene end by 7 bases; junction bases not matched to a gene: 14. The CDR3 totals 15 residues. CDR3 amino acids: CSVEKGGTGDSGYTF. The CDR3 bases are TGCAGCGTTGAGAAGGGGGGTACAGGGGATTCTGGCTACACCTTC.

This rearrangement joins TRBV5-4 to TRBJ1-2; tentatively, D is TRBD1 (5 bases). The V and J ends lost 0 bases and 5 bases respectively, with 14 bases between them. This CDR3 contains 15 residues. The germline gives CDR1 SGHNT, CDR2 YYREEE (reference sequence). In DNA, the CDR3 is TGTGCCAGCAGCTTGGGACGGGGCGGGGGTTATGGCTACACCTTC. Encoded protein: CASSLGRGGGYGYTF.

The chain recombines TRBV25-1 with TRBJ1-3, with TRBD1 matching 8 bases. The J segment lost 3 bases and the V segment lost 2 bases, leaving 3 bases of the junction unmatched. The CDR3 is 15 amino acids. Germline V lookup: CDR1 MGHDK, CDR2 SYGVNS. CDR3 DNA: TGTGCCAGCAGTGAACCAGGGGGCTTTGGAAACACCATATATTTT. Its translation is CASSEPGGFGNTIYF.

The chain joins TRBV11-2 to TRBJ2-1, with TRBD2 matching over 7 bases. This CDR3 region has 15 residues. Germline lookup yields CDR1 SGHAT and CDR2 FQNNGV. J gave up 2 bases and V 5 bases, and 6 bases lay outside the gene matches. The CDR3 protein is CASSPSSGAYNEQFF. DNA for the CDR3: TGTGCCAGCAGCCCCTCTAGCGGTGCCTACAATGAGCAGTTCTTC.

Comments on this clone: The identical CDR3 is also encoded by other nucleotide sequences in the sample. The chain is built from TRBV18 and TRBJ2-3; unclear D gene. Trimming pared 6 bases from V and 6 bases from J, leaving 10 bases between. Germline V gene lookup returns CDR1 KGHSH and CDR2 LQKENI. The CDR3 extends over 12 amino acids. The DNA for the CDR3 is TGTGCCAGCTCTCCCAAGGCGGATACGCAGTATTTT. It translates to CASSPKADTQYF.

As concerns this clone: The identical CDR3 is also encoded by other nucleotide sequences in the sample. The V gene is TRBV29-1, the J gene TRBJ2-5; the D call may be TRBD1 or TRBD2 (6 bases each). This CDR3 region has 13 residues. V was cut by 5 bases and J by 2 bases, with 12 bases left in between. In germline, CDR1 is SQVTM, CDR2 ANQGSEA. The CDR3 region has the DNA TGCAGCGTTAGGGGGGCGGGACAAGAGACCCAGTACTTC. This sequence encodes CSVRGAGQETQYF.

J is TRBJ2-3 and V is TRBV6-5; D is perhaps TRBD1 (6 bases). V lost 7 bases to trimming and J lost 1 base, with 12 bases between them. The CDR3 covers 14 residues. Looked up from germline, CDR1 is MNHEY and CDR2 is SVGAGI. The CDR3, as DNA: TGTGCCAGCATTGACACAGGGCGCACAGATACGCAGTATTTT. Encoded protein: CASIDTGRTDTQYF.

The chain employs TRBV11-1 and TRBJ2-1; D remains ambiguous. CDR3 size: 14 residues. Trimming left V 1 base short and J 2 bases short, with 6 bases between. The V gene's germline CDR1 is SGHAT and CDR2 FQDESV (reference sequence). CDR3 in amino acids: CASSLDGTYNEQFF. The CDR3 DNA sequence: TGTGCCAGCAGCTTAGACGGTACCTACAATGAGCAGTTCTTC.

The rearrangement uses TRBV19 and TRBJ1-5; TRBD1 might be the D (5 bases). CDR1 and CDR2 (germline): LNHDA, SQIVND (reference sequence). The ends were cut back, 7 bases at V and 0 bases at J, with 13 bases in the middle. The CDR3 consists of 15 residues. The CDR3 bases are TGTGCCAGTATTCCCTCCGGGGGTAGCAATCAGCCCCAGCATTTT. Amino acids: CASIPSGGSNQPQHF.

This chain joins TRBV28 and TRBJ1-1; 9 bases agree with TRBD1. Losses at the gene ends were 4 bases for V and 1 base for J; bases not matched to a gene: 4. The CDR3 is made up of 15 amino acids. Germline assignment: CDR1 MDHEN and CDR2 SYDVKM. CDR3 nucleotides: TGTGCCAGCAGTTCAGGGGACAGGGCGAACACTGAAGCTTTCTTT. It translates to CASSSGDRANTEAFF.

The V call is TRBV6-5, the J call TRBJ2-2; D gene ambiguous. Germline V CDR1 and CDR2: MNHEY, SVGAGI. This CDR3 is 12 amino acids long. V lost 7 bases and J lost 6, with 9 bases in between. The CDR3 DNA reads TGTGCCAGCAAGGAATGGGCCGGGGAGCTGTTTTTT. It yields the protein CASKEWAGELFF.

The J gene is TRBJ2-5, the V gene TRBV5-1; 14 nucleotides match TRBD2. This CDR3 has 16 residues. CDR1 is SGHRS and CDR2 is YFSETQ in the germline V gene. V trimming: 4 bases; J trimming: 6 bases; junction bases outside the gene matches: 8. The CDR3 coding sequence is TGCGCCAGCAGCCTCGGACTAGCGGGGGGCCTGCAGACCCAGTACTTC. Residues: CASSLGLAGGLQTQYF.

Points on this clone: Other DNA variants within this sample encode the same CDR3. The DNA for the CDR3 is TGTGCCAGCAGCGTAGCGGGGGCCTCCTACAATGAGCAGTTCTTC. Translating it yields CASSVAGASYNEQFF. This chain connects TRBV9 to TRBJ2-1; D might be TRBD1 or TRBD2, each matching 6 bases. Trimming shortened V by 0 bases and J by 0 bases, and 7 bases separated the two germline ends. CDR1 and CDR2 from the germline V gene are SGDLS and YYNGEE. The CDR3 loop spans 15 amino acids. The whole variable domain, filled in from reference TRBV9 and TRBJ2-1, reads DSGVTQTPKHLITATGQRVTLRCSPRSGDLSVYWYQQSLDQGLQFLIQYYNGEERAKGNILERFSAQQFPDLHSELNLSSLELGDSALYFCASSVAGASYNEQFFGPGTRLTVL.

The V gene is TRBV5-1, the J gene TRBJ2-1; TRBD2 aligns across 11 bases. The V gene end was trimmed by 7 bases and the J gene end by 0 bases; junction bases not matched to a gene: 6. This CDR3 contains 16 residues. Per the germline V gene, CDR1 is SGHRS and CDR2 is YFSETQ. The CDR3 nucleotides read TGCGCCAGCCAGACTAGCGGGGTTAGCTCCTACAATGAGCAGTTCTTC. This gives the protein CASQTSGVSSYNEQFF. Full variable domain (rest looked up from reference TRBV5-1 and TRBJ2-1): KAGVTQTPRYLIKTRGQQVTLSCSPISGHRSVSWYQQTPGQGLQFLFEYFSETQRNKGNFPGRFSGRQFSNSRSEMNVSTLELGDSALYLCASQTSGVSSYNEQFFGPGTRLTVL.

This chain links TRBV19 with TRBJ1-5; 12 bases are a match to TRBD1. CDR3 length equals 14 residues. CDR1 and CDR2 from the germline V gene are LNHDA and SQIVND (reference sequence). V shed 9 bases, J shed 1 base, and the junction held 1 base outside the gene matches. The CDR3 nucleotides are TGTGCCAGGGGACAGGGGGCGAGCAATCAGCCCCAGCATTTT. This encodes CARGQGASNQPQHF.

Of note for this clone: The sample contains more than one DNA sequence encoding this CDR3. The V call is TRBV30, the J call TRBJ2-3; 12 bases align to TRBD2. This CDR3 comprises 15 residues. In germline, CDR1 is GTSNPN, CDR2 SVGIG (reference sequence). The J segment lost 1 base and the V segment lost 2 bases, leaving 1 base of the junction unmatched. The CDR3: CAWSRLAGGTDTQYF. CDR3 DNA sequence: TGTGCCTGGAGTCGACTAGCGGGGGGCACAGATACGCAGTATTTT.

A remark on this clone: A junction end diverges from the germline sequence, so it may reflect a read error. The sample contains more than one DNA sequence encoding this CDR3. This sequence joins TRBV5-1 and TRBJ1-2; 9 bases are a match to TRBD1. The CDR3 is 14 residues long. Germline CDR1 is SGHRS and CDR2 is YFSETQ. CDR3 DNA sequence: TGCGCCAGCAGTTTGGGACAGGGAAGCTATGGCTACACCTTC. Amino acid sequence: CASSLGQGSYGYTF.

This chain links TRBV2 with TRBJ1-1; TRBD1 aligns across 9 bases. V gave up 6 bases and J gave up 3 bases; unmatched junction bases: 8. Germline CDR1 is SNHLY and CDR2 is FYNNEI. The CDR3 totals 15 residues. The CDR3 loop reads CASRTGGAYHTEAFF. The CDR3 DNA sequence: TGTGCCAGCAGAACAGGGGGCGCGTATCACACTGAAGCTTTCTTT.

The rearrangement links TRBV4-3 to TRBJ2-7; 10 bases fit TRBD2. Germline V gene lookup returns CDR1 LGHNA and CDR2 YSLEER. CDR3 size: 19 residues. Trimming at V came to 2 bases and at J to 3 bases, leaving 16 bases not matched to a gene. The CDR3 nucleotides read TGCGCCAGCAGCCAACATTTATCTAGCGGGAGTTCCCCCCTCTACGAGCAGTACTTC. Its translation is CASSQHLSSGSSPLYEQYF.

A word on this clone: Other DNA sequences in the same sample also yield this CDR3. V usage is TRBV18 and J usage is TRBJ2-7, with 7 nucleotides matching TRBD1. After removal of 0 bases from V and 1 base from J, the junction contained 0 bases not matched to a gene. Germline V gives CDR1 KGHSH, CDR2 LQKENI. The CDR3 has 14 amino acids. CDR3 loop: CASSPPTGSYEQYF. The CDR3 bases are TGTGCCAGCTCACCACCGACAGGGTCCTACGAGCAGTACTTC.

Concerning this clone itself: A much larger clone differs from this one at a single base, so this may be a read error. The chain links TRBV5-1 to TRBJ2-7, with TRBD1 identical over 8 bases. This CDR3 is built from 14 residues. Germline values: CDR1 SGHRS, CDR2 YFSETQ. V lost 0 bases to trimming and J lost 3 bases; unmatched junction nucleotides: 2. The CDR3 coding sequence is TGCGCCAGCAGCTTGGACGGACAGGGCTACGAGCAGTACTTC. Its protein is CASSLDGQGYEQYF.